The 32 T cell receptor beta chains presented below share a single source sample, sequenced in a study of shared clonotypes between healthy human individuals. Some clones are missing from TCRdb's copy, which holds only in-frame ones; the method was immunoSEQ multiplex PCR. The sample records some 2,000,000 clones, almost 96% being singletons. Sequenced: naive CD4+ T cells sorted from blood. The sample's subset: CD45RA+ positively selected. These receptors all stem from a man between 18 and 29 years old in good health.

This rearrangement joins TRBV6-5 to TRBJ1-5, with D possibly matching TRBD1 (5 bases). V was shortened by 6 bases and J by 6 bases, with 15 bases between the two germline ends. This CDR3 spans 14 amino acids. Germline V gene lookup returns CDR1 MNHEY and CDR2 SVGAGI. The CDR3 spells CASRGKGAGQPQHF. The CDR3 nucleotides are TGTGCCAGCAGAGGGAAAGGGGCGGGTCAGCCCCAGCATTTT.

This chain joins TRBV6-5 and TRBJ1-6; D is undetermined. The CDR3 length is 16 residues. Germline loops: CDR1 MNHEY, CDR2 SVGAGI. Trimming removed 0 bases at V and 9 bases at J, with 15 bases between. This CDR3 reads CASSYSISQQASPLHF. CDR3 coding DNA: TGTGCCAGCAGTTACTCGATAAGCCAGCAGGCTTCACCCCTCCACTTT.

Notes on this clone: At the DNA level, this CDR3 is encoded by other sequences in the same sample as well. The chain uses TRBV18 and TRBJ2-2; 7 nucleotides line up with TRBD2. V shed 6 bases and J 0 bases; nucleotides not matched to a gene: 1. The CDR3 sequence is 14 residues long. Germline CDR1 reads KGHSH; CDR2 reads LQKENI. The CDR3 sequence: CASSGTTNTGELFF. CDR3 nucleotides: TGTGCCAGCTCCGGGACTACGAACACCGGGGAGCTGTTTTTT.

This clone showed up just once. The V call is TRBV6-1, the J call TRBJ1-2, with D hard to call. The CDR3 spans 15 residues. Trimming cost V 1 base and J 0 bases, with 9 bases left between them. Germline V gene sequence: CDR1 MNHNS, CDR2 SASEGT. This chain's CDR3 is CASSEGRTANYGYTF. The CDR3 DNA is TGTGCCAGCAGTGAAGGACGGACTGCTAACTATGGCTACACCTTC.

The chain links TRBV19 to TRBJ1-2, with a possible D match to TRBD1 (6 bases). V was clipped by 4 bases and J by 5 bases, with 11 bases between them. CDR1 is LNHDA, CDR2 SQIVND, per germline (reference sequence). CDR3 length: 13 amino acids. For the CDR3, the DNA is TGTGCCAGTAGTAGCAAGGGGGGGTATGGCTACACCTTC. It codes for CASSSKGGYGYTF.

To note about this clone: The sample holds other DNA sequences that translate to the same CDR3. The chain combines TRBV6-1 with TRBJ1-1; no clear D gene. The germline CDR1 and CDR2 sequences are MNHNS and SASEGT. V lost 4 bases and J lost 4, with 10 bases in between. The CDR3 runs 13 residues. CDR3 DNA: TGTGCCAGCAGTGCTGGACGGGGCACTGAAGCTTTCTTT. This gives the protein CASSAGRGTEAFF.

The chain has TRBV7-9 and TRBJ1-2; 8 positions agree with TRBD1. The CDR3 is made up of 14 amino acids. Germline V gives CDR1 SEHNR, CDR2 FQNEAQ (reference sequence). J lost 4 bases, V lost 5 bases, and 6 bases had no gene match. CDR3 bases: TGTGCCAGCAGCGCCACAGGACAGGGCTATGGCTACACCTTC. Protein product: CASSATGQGYGYTF.

J is TRBJ1-5 and V is TRBV21-1; the table gives TRBD1 as D, unverified against the DNA. TRBV21-1 is an annotated pseudogene. The CDR3 is 21 amino acids. CDR3: CASSKATPTRGHMNSNQPQHF. CDR3 coding DNA: TGTGCCAGCAGCAAAGCTACCCCGACCAGGGGCCATATGAATAGCAATCAGCCCCAGCATTTT.

The rearrangement uses TRBV6-1 and TRBJ2-5; TRBD1 matches 9 bases. The CDR3 consists of 18 residues. V was pared by 4 bases and J by 6 bases, with 18 bases of the junction left unmatched. CDR1 and CDR2 (germline): MNHNS, SASEGT. The CDR3 nucleotides read TGTGCCAGCAGTGCCGGGACAGGGCTACCAGGGGTCATGAAGACCCAGTACTTC. It specifies CASSAGTGLPGVMKTQYF.

The V and J genes are TRBV19 and TRBJ2-3; either TRBD1 or TRBD2 may fit D (7 bases each). Trimming stripped 5 bases from V and 9 bases from J, with 24 bases between. The germline gives CDR1 LNHDA, CDR2 SQIVND (reference sequence). CDR3 length: 16 residues. The CDR3 nucleotides are TGTGCCAGTAGTTCCCCGGACAGGTCAGGGAGGGGGACGCAGTATTTT. Amino acids: CASSSPDRSGRGTQYF.

The chain recombines TRBV2 with TRBJ1-1, with TRBD1 matching 8 bases. Unmatched junction bases numbered 16, after V lost 7 bases and J lost 0 bases. Germline V lookup: CDR1 SNHLY, CDR2 FYNNEI. The CDR3 is 18 residues long. CDR3 nucleotide sequence: TGTGCCAGCACTCATGGGCCTGGACAGGGTTTCATGAACACTGAAGCTTTCTTT. This sequence encodes CASTHGPGQGFMNTEAFF.

This clone was counted between two and nine times. The chain recombines TRBV6-5 with TRBJ1-2; D uncertain. CDR3 length equals 13 residues. CDR1 is MNHEY, CDR2 SVGAGI, per germline. V lost 6 bases to trimming and J lost 4 bases, with 12 bases between them. The CDR3 loop reads CASRVTSAYGYTF. In nucleotides, the CDR3 is TGTGCCAGCAGGGTAACATCTGCCTATGGCTACACCTTC.

This rearrangement joins TRBV18 to TRBJ1-5; maybe TRBD1 (5 bases). The CDR3 length is 16 residues. Germline CDR1 KGHSH, CDR2 LQKENI. Trimming took 0 bases from V and 0 from J, leaving 9 bases between them. The DNA of the CDR3 is TGTGCCAGCTCACCACCGGGGGGTAATAGCAATCAGCCCCAGCATTTT. Its translation: CASSPPGGNSNQPQHF.

V is TRBV10-3 and J is TRBJ2-7, with D maybe TRBD1 (6 bases). The CDR3 is 15 residues long. Germline V gene data show CDR1 as ENHRY and CDR2 as SYGVKD. Trimming shortened V by 3 bases and J by 0 bases, and 12 bases separated the two germline ends. CDR3 residues: CAISDPPGASYEQYF. CDR3 nucleotide sequence: TGTGCCATCAGTGACCCCCCAGGGGCCTCCTACGAGCAGTACTTC.

The rearrangement joins TRBV6-1 to TRBJ2-2; 12 bases are a match to TRBD1. There are 13 residues in the CDR3. In germline, CDR1 is MNHNS, CDR2 SASEGT. Trimming took 11 bases from V and 7 from J; bases not matched to a gene: 5. The CDR3 is CAGDRGPGGELFF. The CDR3 DNA sequence: TGTGCCGGGGACAGGGGGCCTGGCGGGGAGCTGTTTTTT.

As DNA, the CDR3 is TGCGCCAGCAGCCAAGAACCAGGGGGCTATGGCTACACCTTC. It yields the protein CASSQEPGGYGYTF. V is TRBV4-1 and J is TRBJ1-2; 7 nucleotides align to TRBD1. Germline-derived CDR1 and CDR2 are MGHRA and YSYEKL. The V and J ends lost 0 bases and 4 bases, in that order; junction bases with no gene match: 2. The CDR3 length is 14 residues.

For this clone: Different DNA sequences within this sample yield the same CDR3. The rearrangement joins TRBV5-1 to TRBJ1-5; the D is unclear. The CDR3 sequence is 15 residues long. CDR1 SGHRS and CDR2 YFSETQ come from the germline V gene. Trimming cost V 0 bases and J 2 bases, with 9 bases left between them. CDR3 nucleotide sequence: TGCGCCAGCAGCTTGGAAGGTTTCGGCAATCAGCCCCAGCATTTT. Its protein product is CASSLEGFGNQPQHF.

Notes on this clone: The sample holds other DNA sequences that translate to the same CDR3. The gene calls are TRBV19 and TRBJ2-2; weak D call: TRBD1 (5 bases). CDR3 size: 15 residues. V was shortened by 3 bases and J by 0 bases, with 8 bases between the two germline ends. The germline V gene encodes CDR1 LNHDA and CDR2 SQIVND (reference sequence). The CDR3, as DNA: TGTGCCAGTAGTATTGGCAGGGCGAACACCGGGGAGCTGTTTTTT. Its translation: CASSIGRANTGELFF.

This chain uses TRBV18 with TRBJ1-2; 10 positions agree with TRBD1. Germline assignment: CDR1 KGHSH and CDR2 LQKENI. V lost 6 bases and J lost 7; bases outside the gene matches: 11. The CDR3 extends over 15 amino acids. The CDR3: CASSPPGQGPRGYTF. CDR3 coding DNA: TGTGCCAGCTCGCCCCCGGGACAGGGGCCGCGTGGCTACACCTTC.

The chain uses TRBV10-1 and TRBJ2-2, with D unresolved. The CDR3 loop spans 17 amino acids. The ends were cut back, 7 bases at V and 0 bases at J, with 18 bases in the middle. CDR1 and CDR2 from the germline V gene are WNHNN and SYGVQD (reference sequence). The CDR3 DNA is TGCGCCAGCACCGCCCACGGCGGCCTAACGAACACCGGGGAGCTGTTTTTT. Translation gives CASTAHGGLTNTGELFF.

About this clone: The sample holds other DNA sequences that translate to the same CDR3. The CDR3 spells CASSRQGAGGYTF. The CDR3 DNA sequence: TGTGCCAGCAGCCGACAGGGGGCTGGTGGCTACACCTTC. The rearrangement uses TRBV2 and TRBJ1-2, with 10 bases fitting TRBD1. This CDR3 comprises 13 residues. Germline trimming cut 6 bases from V and 7 bases from J; bases unmatched to any gene: 5. CDR1 is SNHLY, CDR2 FYNNEI, per germline.

This clone has just one count. J is TRBJ2-5 and V is TRBV7-9; D assignment may be TRBD1 or TRBD2 (7 bases each). Trimming shortened V by 1 base and J by 5 bases, and 17 bases separated the two germline ends. Germline V gives CDR1 SEHNR, CDR2 FQNEAQ (reference sequence). The CDR3 runs 16 residues. The CDR3 sequence is CASSLDRPQGGETQYF. CDR3 sequence (DNA): TGTGCCAGCAGCTTAGACCGACCCCAGGGGGGGGAGACCCAGTACTTC.

This clone has just a few counts. CDR3 residues: CASSSATGLGGYTF. The CDR3 nucleotides are TGCGCCAGCAGCTCAGCGACAGGGCTTGGCGGCTACACCTTC. The genes are TRBV5-1 and TRBJ1-2; 7 bases are shared with TRBD1. CDR1 and CDR2 (germline): SGHRS, YFSETQ. This CDR3 has 14 amino acids. The V segment lost 3 bases and the J segment 8 bases; nucleotides outside the gene matches: 10.

The chain carries TRBV19 and TRBJ1-6; D is perhaps TRBD1 (6 bases). This CDR3 has 14 amino acids. Germline CDR1 and CDR2: LNHDA and SQIVND (reference sequence). The V gene lost 3 bases and the J gene lost 10 bases, with 13 bases spanning the gap. The CDR3 sequence: CASSIGRDISPLHF. The CDR3 nucleotides read TGTGCCAGTAGTATTGGTAGGGACATCTCACCCCTCCACTTT.

This clone is a singleton in its sample. The V gene is TRBV7-2, the J gene TRBJ2-1, with 11 nucleotides matching TRBD2. V was pared by 1 base and J by 8 bases, with 7 bases of the junction left unmatched. CDR1 is SGHTA, CDR2 FQGNSA, per germline. The CDR3 is made up of 16 amino acids. In DNA form, the CDR3 reads TGTGCCAGCAGCTTAGAGGCTAGCGGGAGGTTCGATGAGCAGTTCTTC. It specifies CASSLEASGRFDEQFF.

This clone is a singleton in its sample. The same CDR3 is also encoded by other DNA sequences in this sample. The V call is TRBV29-1, the J call TRBJ2-7; no definite D call. Trimming pared 4 bases from V and 3 bases from J, leaving 10 bases between. This CDR3 contains 12 residues. Germline lookup yields CDR1 SQVTM and CDR2 ANQGSEA. The CDR3 spells CSVGTVSYEQYF. In DNA form, the CDR3 reads TGCAGCGTTGGAACGGTGAGCTACGAGCAGTACTTC.

The chain carries TRBV19 and TRBJ1-6; D call uncertain. V was shortened by 6 bases and J by 0 bases, with 12 bases between the two germline ends. Germline CDR1 and CDR2: LNHDA and SQIVND (reference sequence). The CDR3 runs to 16 residues. CDR3 nucleotides: TGTGCCAGTAGGATCGTCATGAGCTCCTATAATTCACCCCTCCACTTT. Its translation: CASRIVMSSYNSPLHF.

The CDR3 nucleotides are TGTGCCACCAATCAGGGCGGTGAAAAACTGTTTTTT. Translation: CATNQGGEKLFF. The genes are TRBV19 and TRBJ1-4, with a tentative D call TRBD1 (5 bases). The CDR3 sequence is 12 residues long. V lost 10 bases, J lost 7 bases, and 13 bases lay in between. CDR1 is LNHDA and CDR2 is SQIVND in the germline V gene (reference sequence).

The chain employs TRBV9 and TRBJ2-7; D might be TRBD1 (7 bases). Germline loops: CDR1 SGDLS, CDR2 YYNGEE. The V gene lost 3 bases and the J gene lost 0 bases, with 10 bases spanning the gap. The CDR3 covers 14 residues. CDR3 sequence (DNA): TGTGCCAGCAGCGCAGGGGGGCTCTCCTACGAGCAGTACTTC. Protein product: CASSAGGLSYEQYF.

J is TRBJ1-2 and V is TRBV6-6; possibly TRBD1 for D (5 bases). Trimming removed 2 bases at V and 5 bases at J, with 15 bases between. Looked up from germline, CDR1 is MNHNY and CDR2 is SVGAGI (reference sequence). The CDR3 has 15 residues. DNA of the CDR3: TGTGCCAGCAGTTACACAGGCAGGGATGGGTATGGCTACACCTTC. This translates into CASSYTGRDGYGYTF.

The rearrangement links TRBV19 to TRBJ2-7; 9 bases line up with TRBD1. CDR3 length equals 15 residues. Germline trimming cut 3 bases from V and 3 bases from J; bases unmatched to any gene: 6. The germline gives CDR1 LNHDA, CDR2 SQIVND (reference sequence). The CDR3 here is CASSMPGQGRYEQYF. CDR3 coding DNA: TGTGCCAGTAGTATGCCGGGACAGGGCCGCTACGAGCAGTACTTC.

CDR3 in DNA: TGTGCCAGCAGTGAACTAGCGGGAGTTGCCTACGAGCAGTACTTC. Protein sequence: CASSELAGVAYEQYF. This sequence joins TRBV6-1 and TRBJ2-7, with 10 bases fitting TRBD2. Per germline, CDR1 MNHNS and CDR2 SASEGT. The CDR3 spans 15 residues. The V and J ends lost 2 bases and 2 bases, in that order; junction bases with no gene match: 3.